The clone carrying this TCR beta chain was seen more than once but under ten times. Its target is not known. This sample is drawn from a study of T-cell reconstitution after alpha-beta-depleted transplantation in children. Study-wide points: Two months or so post-transplant, alpha-beta T cells reportedly derived from several hundred expanded graft clones. TCRbeta diversity was high at day 60 in some patients (a result of surviving recipient T cells and thymic progenitors). A year post-transplant, T-cell counts and diversity derived mostly from newly produced T cells.

The authors prepared the TCRbeta library with unique molecular identifiers. TCRdb passed the PCR reads through MiXCR, listing each CDR3 protein once. The table lists about 980,000 distinct CDR3 sequences, roughly 29% of them singletons. The sequencing used PBMCs, mostly from graft donor cells, collected 360 days after TCRalphabeta/CD19-depleted stem cell transplant. The TCR sequence derives from a boy under two years old who had a stem cell transplant for SCID, so the T cells may come from the graft donor.

CDR3 protein: CASSTTYEQYF. Here the CDR3 DNA reads TGTGCCAGCAGCACGACCTACGAGCAGTACTTC. V gene TRBV21-1 combines with J gene TRBJ2-7. TRBV21-1 is an annotated pseudogene. CDR3 length: 11 amino acids.